This passage covers 7 T cell receptor beta chains from one sample sequenced in a study of cytomegalovirus exposure and HLA in healthy donors. The PCR had 60 Vbeta and 13 Jbeta primers. Using immunoSEQ multiplex PCR, the repertoire was profiled, and TCRdb retains in-frame clones only, with some absent. The sample holds some 130,000 clones, over 80% seen once. Sequenced sample: PBMCs. The receptors were gathered from a boy younger than 18 in good health and CMV-seronegative.

This clone was found once. The rearrangement uses TRBV29-1 and TRBJ1-4, with D possibly matching TRBD1 (6 bases). CDR3 size: 13 residues. Trimming shortened V by 7 bases and J by 7 bases, and 16 bases separated the two germline ends. Germline assignment: CDR1 SQVTM and CDR2 ANQGSEA. The CDR3 DNA follows: TGCAGCGCTTGGGGGGGGCGAGTTGAAAAACTGTTTTTT. Amino acids: CSAWGGRVEKLFF.

This clone was found once. The chain joins TRBV19 to TRBJ1-5; D not certain. CDR3 size: 14 residues. Trimming cost V 1 base and J 4 bases, with 8 bases left between them. In germline, CDR1 is LNHDA, CDR2 SQIVND (reference sequence). The chain's CDR3 is CASSIGTGNQPQHF. CDR3 in DNA: TGTGCCAGTAGTATAGGAACCGGGAATCAGCCCCAGCATTTT.

V and J are TRBV5-6 and TRBJ2-5; D is perhaps TRBD2 (6 bases). V lost 5 bases and J lost 4, with 18 bases in between. The CDR3 length is 15 residues. The germline gives CDR1 SGHDT, CDR2 YYEEEE. This CDR3 is CASSKAGSYGETQYF. The DNA for the CDR3 is TGTGCCAGCAGTAAGGCGGGAAGTTACGGAGAGACCCAGTACTTC.

The V call is TRBV6-5, the J call TRBJ2-1, with D maybe TRBD1 (6 bases). Germline V gene lookup returns CDR1 MNHEY and CDR2 SVGAGI. Between the trimmed V and J ends, which lost 6 bases and 4 bases, there was a span of 10 bases. The CDR3 sequence is 13 residues long. CDR3 residues: CASRGASYNEQFF. In DNA form, the CDR3 reads TGTGCCAGCAGGGGGGCTTCGTACAATGAGCAGTTCTTC.

This clone was picked up a small number of times. The chain recombines TRBV6-6 with TRBJ1-1; D not certain. CDR1 is MNHNY and CDR2 is SVGAGI in the germline V gene (reference sequence). With 2 bases removed from V and 0 bases from J, the gap between germline ends came to 10 bases. This CDR3 has 15 residues. CDR3: CASSYGRGLNTEAFF. In DNA, the CDR3 is TGTGCCAGCAGTTACGGTCGAGGGTTGAACACTGAAGCTTTCTTT.

V gene TRBV7-8 combines with J gene TRBJ2-7; 10 bases line up with TRBD2. V gave up 0 bases and J gave up 2 bases; unmatched junction bases: 7. The CDR3 loop spans 17 amino acids. CDR1 and CDR2 (germline): SGHVS, FQNEAQ. The DNA for the CDR3 is TGTGCCAGCAGCTTAGCGAGAGGAGCGGGAGGGCCCTACGAGCAGTACTTC. The encoded protein is CASSLARGAGGPYEQYF. The entire variable domain, with the rest obtained from reference TRBV7-8 and TRBJ2-7, is as follows: GAGVSQSPRYKVAKRGQDVALRCDPISGHVSLFWYQQALGQGPEFLTYFQNEAQLDKSGLPSDRFFAERPEGSVSTLKIQRTQQEDSAVYLCASSLARGAGGPYEQYFGPGTRLTVT.

The V call is TRBV7-2, the J call TRBJ2-5; TRBD2 aligns across 9 bases. There are 16 residues in the CDR3. The germline V gene has CDR1 SGHTA and CDR2 FQGNSA. J was trimmed by 4 bases and V by 4 bases; bases with no gene match: 10. The CDR3 loop reads CASSWGIAGVLETQYF. The DNA for the CDR3 is TGTGCCAGCAGCTGGGGAATAGCGGGAGTCTTAGAGACCCAGTACTTC.